The present T cell receptor (beta chain) was sequenced within a study of beta chain features in type 1 diabetes. The study, taken as a whole, reports: Shorter TCRB CDR3s, moderately but significantly so, were found in Type 1 diabetes patients in all four CD4+ subsets. Reduced insertions and increased deletions marked VDJ junctions in type 1 diabetes patients.

In total, each donor contributed a single heparinised blood draw that averaged approximately 0.12 L. Sorting based on CD45RO/CCR7/CD25/CD127/CD95/CD27 separated CD4+ naive, central memory, regulatory and stem cell-like memory cells. Concerning this clone: Antigen: not known.

As every portion of the isolated RNA was reverse transcribed, the sequencing read expressed TCRB transcripts. Clones were sequenced by immunoSEQ multiplex PCR, and TCRdb holds only the in-frame ones, with some missing. The sample yields hundreds of thousands of clones, around an eighth seen once. From germline, CDR1 is SGHNT and CDR2 YYREEE (reference sequence). Deletions cut 4 bases from V and 1 base from J, with 8 bases between. This CDR3 is built from 14 residues. The V gene is TRBV5-4, the J gene TRBJ2-2; D unclear. Input material: naive CD4+ T cells from blood. The sequence derives from a woman between 18 and 29 years old with type 1 diabetes. For the CDR3, the DNA is TGTGCCAGCAGCCAAACACAGAACACCGGGGAGCTGTTTTTT. Residues: CASSQTQNTGELFF.